This TCR beta chain comes out of a study of blood T cell repertoires in COVID-19. Study-wide background: Spain, Italy and the United States supplied samples that represented acute and convalescent COVID-19. Sample material is recorded as cDNA or gDNA derived from T cells, B-cell-depleted T cells, or PBMCs.

Source study methods: Amplification with reference gene primers provided the estimates of nucleated cell counts. This table comes from immunoSEQ multiplex PCR, and its TCRdb copy is limited to in-frame clones, with some not included. Clone size and V and J calls were adopted from that table, with D and trimming inferred from the DNA. The repertoire consists of around 130,000 clones, with around 87% occurring once and the leading ten covering about 2.1%. Trimming cost V 8 bases and J 5 bases; bases outside gene matches: 6. The germline CDR1 and CDR2 sequences are LNHDA and SQIVND (reference sequence). CDR3 length: 14 amino acids.

The sequenced material came from peripheral blood. V usage is TRBV19 and J usage is TRBJ2-1; TRBD1 aligns across 10 bases. The TCR was taken from a woman in her fifties or sixties with acute or convalescent COVID-19. CDR3 DNA: TGTGCCAGTGGACAGACAGGGGGCCACAATGAGCAGTTCTTC. The encoded protein is CASGQTGGHNEQFF. The whole variable domain, remainder taken from reference TRBV19 and TRBJ2-1, is DGGITQSPKYLFRKEGQNVTLSCEQNLNHDAMYWYRQDPGQGLRLIYYSQIVNDFQKGDIAEGYSVSREKKESFPLTVTSAQKNPTAFYLCASGQTGGHNEQFFGPGTRLTVL.